These 16 T cell receptor beta chains share one sample of origin, sequenced in a study of control samples from healthy donors and cancer patients. TCRdb keeps only in-frame clones here, not all; method: immunoSEQ multiplex PCR. The data show more than 150,000 clones, approximately 92% seen once. Material for sequencing was blood. Receptors were obtained from a young man in good health.

This clone was counted only a few times. V usage is TRBV15 and J usage is TRBJ1-5; 12 bases match TRBD1. The V gene end was trimmed by 0 bases and the J gene end by 6 bases; junction bases not matched to a gene: 6. Germline V lookup: CDR1 LNHNV, CDR2 YYDKDF (reference sequence). The CDR3 totals 17 residues. CDR3 in DNA: TGTGCCACCAGCAGAGATCGGGACAGGGGGCAGGGTCAGCCCCAGCATTTT. This gives the protein CATSRDRDRGQGQPQHF.

This chain joins TRBV19 and TRBJ1-2; D remains unclear. The length of the CDR3 is 14 residues. Germline CDR1 reads LNHDA; CDR2 reads SQIVND (reference sequence). Deletions cut 4 bases from V and 2 bases from J, with 11 bases between. This CDR3 reads CASSTPTGNYGYTF. CDR3 DNA sequence: TGTGCCAGTAGTACTCCCACGGGCAACTATGGCTACACCTTC.

The V and J genes are TRBV5-1 and TRBJ1-3, with no clear D. Trimming removed 5 bases from V and 1 base from J, with 19 bases in between. Germline CDR1 is SGHRS and CDR2 is YFSETQ. The CDR3 is made up of 17 amino acids. CDR3 in amino acids: CASSKGSSDISGNTIYF. For the CDR3, the DNA is TGCGCCAGCAGTAAGGGTTCCAGTGACATATCTGGAAACACCATATATTTT.

This chain uses TRBV29-1 with TRBJ2-1; possible D gene TRBD1, 6 bases. Germline CDR1 is SQVTM and CDR2 is ANQGSEA. The CDR3 is 13 amino acids. With 2 bases removed from V and 9 bases from J, the gap between germline ends came to 14 bases. CDR3 DNA: TGCAGCGTTGAACAGGGGCTGGGTGGTGAGCAGTTCTTC. It translates to CSVEQGLGGEQFF.

The chain uses TRBV27 and TRBJ2-7, with TRBD2 matching over 7 bases. Per germline, CDR1 MNHEY and CDR2 SMNVEV (reference sequence). This CDR3 has 14 residues. Trimming at V came to 6 bases and at J to 4 bases, leaving 9 bases not matched to a gene. CDR3 nucleotides: TGTGCCAGCAGCCCAGCGGGGTTCTGGTACGAGCAGTACTTC. Its protein product is CASSPAGFWYEQYF.

J is TRBJ2-7 and V is TRBV18; D ambiguous. V was pared by 4 bases and J by 0 bases, with 10 bases between. From germline, CDR1 is KGHSH and CDR2 LQKENI. The CDR3 covers 14 residues. In DNA form, the CDR3 reads TGTGCCAGCTCACTAGTCCGCAGCTCCTACGAGCAGTACTTC. It is translated as CASSLVRSSYEQYF. Variable domain in full (rest from reference TRBV18 and TRBJ2-7): NAGVMQNPRHLVRRRGQEARLRCSPMKGHSHVYWYRQLPEEGLKFMVYLQKENIIDESGMPKERFSAEFPKEGPSILRIQQVVRGDSAAYFCASSLVRSSYEQYFGPGTRLTVT.

V and J are TRBV19 and TRBJ2-5; D not resolved. The germline V gene has CDR1 LNHDA and CDR2 SQIVND (reference sequence). The V end lost 6 bases, the J end lost 0 bases, and 8 bases lay between the germline ends. CDR3 length: 13 residues. CDR3 nucleotide sequence: TGTGCCAGTAGCTCGGGCTACCAAGAGACCCAGTACTTC. This codes for CASSSGYQETQYF.

The rearrangement links TRBV5-1 to TRBJ1-1; the D is unclear. The CDR3 contains 13 residues. Trimming cost V 3 bases and J 3 bases, with 9 bases left between them. Germline V gives CDR1 SGHRS, CDR2 YFSETQ. The CDR3: CASSYGLDTEAFF. CDR3 bases: TGCGCCAGCAGCTACGGGTTAGACACTGAAGCTTTCTTT.

This rearrangement joins TRBV2 to TRBJ1-2; the D gene is possibly TRBD1 (5 bases). The V and J ends lost 8 bases and 4 bases respectively, with 17 bases between them. CDR1 is SNHLY, CDR2 FYNNEI, per germline. The CDR3 has 14 residues. The CDR3 reads CASPDGRGSYGYTF. In DNA form, the CDR3 reads TGTGCCAGCCCCGACGGTCGGGGGAGCTATGGCTACACCTTC.

The chain employs TRBV28 and TRBJ1-1; 7 positions agree with TRBD1. The junction had 7 bases not matched to a gene; V was cut back by 2 bases and J by 1 base. From germline, CDR1 is MDHEN and CDR2 SYDVKM. The CDR3 runs 16 residues. The CDR3 loop is CASSLEGAPWNTEAFF. The CDR3 nucleotides are TGTGCCAGCAGTTTAGAGGGGGCGCCGTGGAACACTGAAGCTTTCTTT.

J is TRBJ2-7 and V is TRBV7-2; 9 bases are a match to TRBD1. The J segment lost 3 bases and the V segment lost 4 bases, leaving 4 bases of the junction unmatched. The germline V gene has CDR1 SGHTA and CDR2 FQGNSA. The CDR3 contains 14 residues. The CDR3 region has the DNA TGTGCCAGCAGCTCACCGGGACAGGGCTACGAGCAGTACTTC. Translating it yields CASSSPGQGYEQYF.

The gene calls are TRBV3-1 (or the pseudogene TRBV3-2) and TRBJ2-1, with D perhaps matching TRBD1 (7 bases). The CDR3 has 17 residues. Germline CDR1 LGHDT, CDR2 YNNKEL (reference sequence). The V gene lost 1 base and the J gene lost 6 bases, with 19 bases spanning the gap. The CDR3 coding sequence is TGTGCCAGCAGCCAAGTCGACGGGGCAGGGGGGCTCAATGAGCAGTTCTTC. It encodes CASSQVDGAGGLNEQFF.

The chain recombines TRBV25-1 with TRBJ1-6, with 7 bases matching TRBD1. J gave up 3 bases and V 3 bases, and 5 bases lay outside the gene matches. The CDR3 sequence is 16 residues long. Per germline, CDR1 MGHDK and CDR2 SYGVNS. DNA for the CDR3: TGTGCCAGCAGTGATTTAACAGGGGTCTATAATTCACCCCTCCACTTT. It codes for CASSDLTGVYNSPLHF.

This sequence joins TRBV2 and TRBJ1-3; D ambiguous. The CDR3 is 11 residues long. Looked up from germline, CDR1 is SNHLY and CDR2 is FYNNEI. V gave up 7 bases and J gave up 13 bases, with 14 bases separating them. CDR3 sequence reads: CASKSPLGIYF. The CDR3 region has the DNA TGTGCCAGCAAGTCTCCGTTAGGAATATATTTT.

This chain joins TRBV28 and TRBJ2-7; a possible D gene is TRBD1 (6 bases). The CDR3 consists of 11 residues. CDR1 MDHEN and CDR2 SYDVKM come from the germline V gene. V shed 9 bases and J shed 5 bases, with 11 bases lying between them. The CDR3 spells CASSTGHEQYF. Here the CDR3 DNA reads TGTGCCAGTTCGACAGGCCACGAGCAGTACTTC.

This clone appeared once. The chain is built from TRBV5-5 and TRBJ1-3, with no clear D. CDR1 and CDR2 (germline): SGHKS, YYEKEE (reference sequence). The CDR3 totals 16 residues. V lost 2 bases, J lost 0 bases, and 12 bases lay in between. The CDR3 protein is CASSLYLGVSGNTIYF. CDR3 coding DNA: TGTGCCAGCAGCTTATATCTGGGCGTCTCTGGAAACACCATATATTTT.